This T cell receptor (beta chain) was documented in a study of cytomegalovirus exposure and HLA in healthy donors. Researchers ran the PCR with 60 Vbeta and 13 Jbeta primers. Measured with immunoSEQ multiplex PCR; TCRdb has only the in-frame clones, and not every one. The sample carries about 180,000 clones, nearly 80% recorded once. The CDR3 loop spans 14 amino acids. Trimming took 3 bases from V and 3 from J; bases not matched to a gene: 6. CDR1 is SQVTM and CDR2 is ANQGSEA in the germline V gene. On this clone itself: Antigen: not known.

Notes on the study in general: Listed as cytomegalovirus-associated were 164 TCR beta chains.

It was healthy bone marrow donors who served as donors. The sequence was collected from a man aged 35-49 years in good health and CMV-seropositive. Sequenced sample: PBMCs. The V call is TRBV29-1, the J call TRBJ2-5; 8 bases are shared with TRBD2. Here the CDR3 DNA reads TGCAGCGTTGATAGGGGACTAGGAGAAGAGACCCAGTACTTC. This translates into CSVDRGLGEETQYF.